The present TCR beta chain was sequenced within a study of PD-1 blockade in classical Hodgkin lymphoma. General observations from the study: According to reports, newly diagnosed patients had lower baseline TCR diversity than healthy donors, and relapsed/refractory patients had lower baseline TCR diversity still. Complete responders showed a baseline diversity that resembled the diversity of newly diagnosed patients. What drove the repertoire differences, possibly disease activity or prior therapy, has not been defined. A significant rise in TCR diversity by C4D1 was seen for CD4+ but not CD8+ cells.

As regards this clone: The antigen is undetermined.

Libraries were prepared by immunoSEQ multiplex PCR; TCRdb keeps only in-frame clonotypes and omits some of them. The sample records 25,000 to 35,000 clones, approximately 85% being singletons. Time point: cycle 4 day 1 (C4D1), after five to seven weeks of nivolumab. Autologous stem cell transplantation was followed by relapse in every patient, and brentuximab vedotin exposure varied. Magnetic depletion of unwanted cells isolated CD4+ T cells from thawed PBMCs. The material sequenced was CD4+ T cells from blood, taken before the fourth cycle of nivolumab. The origin of this receptor is a human donor with classical Hodgkin lymphoma.

The CDR3 reads CASRAVLYEQYF. The CDR3 coding sequence is TGTGCCAGCAGGGCGGTCCTCTACGAGCAGTACTTC. V is TRBV6-1 and J is TRBJ2-7; no reliable D call. CDR3 length: 12 residues. Between the trimmed V and J ends, which lost 6 bases and 3 bases, there was a span of 9 bases. Looked up from germline, CDR1 is MNHNS and CDR2 is SASEGT.